This T cell receptor beta chain was observed in a study of molecular identifiers for immune sequencing clone quantification. Germline V gene data show CDR1 as SGHDT and CDR2 as YYEEEE. V was shortened by 3 bases and J by 6 bases, with 7 bases between the two germline ends. This CDR3 is 12 amino acids long. Via MiXCR, TCRdb re-called the PCR reads, giving one row per CDR3 protein. The table lists 53,000 or so distinct CDR3 sequences, just over 35% of them singletons. Source material: naive CD8+ T cells from blood, with Jurkat cell RNA spiked in. Sample subset: FACS-sorted CD8+CD4-CCR7+CD45RA+ naive T cells. The receptor's source is a human donor in good health. Some libraries in this study had Jurkat cell RNA spiked in. This sequence joins TRBV5-6 and TRBJ1-5, with D uncertain. CDR3 sequence reads: CASSYGRQPQHF. As DNA, the CDR3 is TGTGCCAGCAGCTATGGTCGTCAGCCCCAGCATTTT.